This TCR beta chain was sequenced during a study of shared clonotypes between healthy human individuals. V lost 5 bases and J 5 bases, leaving 19 bases between the germline ends. CDR3 length equals 16 residues. CDR1 and CDR2 (germline): SGHVS, FQNEAQ. A split of CD4+ cells into CD45RA+ naive and CD45RA-negative memory subsets was performed. Under the authors' procedure: ImmunoSEQ sequences covered only the junction and lacked quality scores; filtering therefore differed. Profiling relied on immunoSEQ multiplex PCR, and the TCRdb table lists in-frame clones only, not all of them. V, J and clone size are taken as reported in that table, and D and trimming were inferred from the DNA itself. The table includes 2 million to 2.5 million clones, 80% to 95% detected once.

The genes are TRBV7-8 and TRBJ2-1, with unresolved D. The receptor was isolated from a man between 18 and 29 years old in good health. Some clones in this sample may be carry-over from other donors' samples. The sequenced sample consisted of naive CD4+ T cells from PBMCs. Specified subset: CD45RA+ positively selected. CDR3 coding DNA: TGTGCCAGCAGCACGGAACCCACGCTAAGTAACAATGAGCAGTTCTTC. This translates into CASSTEPTLSNNEQFF.